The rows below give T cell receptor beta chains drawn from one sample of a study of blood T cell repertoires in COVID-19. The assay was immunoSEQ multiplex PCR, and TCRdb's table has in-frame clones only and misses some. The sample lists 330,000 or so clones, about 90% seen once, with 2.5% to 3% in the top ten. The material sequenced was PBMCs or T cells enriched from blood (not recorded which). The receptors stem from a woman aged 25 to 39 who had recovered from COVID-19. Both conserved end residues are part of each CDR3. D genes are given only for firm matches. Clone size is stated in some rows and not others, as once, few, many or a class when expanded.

cdr3_aa: CASSSGQGVLETQYF; cdr3_nt: TGTGCCAGCTCATCCGGACAGGGGGTACTAGAGACCCAGTACTTC; d_call: TRBD1; clone_size: -; v_call: TRBV18; j_call: TRBJ2-5; cdr3_length: 15
cdr3_aa: CASSLDRGFNEKLFF; cdr3_nt: TGTGCCAGCAGCTTGGACAGGGGATTTAATGAAAAACTGTTTTTT; d_call: TRBD1; clone_size: -; v_call: TRBV5-4; j_call: TRBJ1-4; cdr3_length: 15
cdr3_aa: CASSKVGSGRNTGELFF; cdr3_nt: TGTGCCAGCAGCAAAGTAGGGAGCGGGAGGAACACCGGGGAGCTGTTTTTT; d_call: -; clone_size: -; v_call: TRBV21-1; j_call: TRBJ2-2; cdr3_length: 17
cdr3_aa: CASSRQGSDTEAFF; cdr3_nt: TGTGCCAGCTCACGACAAGGATCTGACACTGAAGCTTTCTTT; d_call: -; clone_size: -; v_call: TRBV18; j_call: TRBJ1-1; cdr3_length: 14
cdr3_aa: CASSSGQGGDNEQFF; cdr3_nt: TGTGCCAGCAGCTCGGGACAGGGTGGGGACAATGAGCAGTTCTTC; d_call: TRBD1; clone_size: -; v_call: TRBV7-2; j_call: TRBJ2-1; cdr3_length: 15
cdr3_aa: CASSSKGQGIDEQYF; cdr3_nt: TGTGCCAGCAGTTCCAAAGGACAGGGGATTGACGAGCAGTACTTC; d_call: TRBD1; clone_size: once; v_call: TRBV7-9; j_call: TRBJ2-7; cdr3_length: 15
cdr3_aa: CASSERRDTGELFF; cdr3_nt: TGTGCCAGCAGTGAGCGACGGGACACCGGGGAGCTGTTTTTT; d_call: -; clone_size: -; v_call: TRBV6-4; j_call: TRBJ2-2; cdr3_length: 14
cdr3_aa: CASSPLASGSSTDTQYF; cdr3_nt: TGTGCCAGCTCACCATTGGCTAGCGGGTCTAGCACAGATACGCAGTATTTT; d_call: TRBD2; clone_size: -; v_call: TRBV18; j_call: TRBJ2-3; cdr3_length: 17
cdr3_aa: CASSPLRGGYEQYF; cdr3_nt: TGTGCCAGCAGTCCTCTCCGGGGGGGGTACGAGCAGTACTTC; d_call: TRBD2; clone_size: -; v_call: TRBV6-6; j_call: TRBJ2-7; cdr3_length: 14
cdr3_aa: CSAKRQGADEKLFF; cdr3_nt: TGCAGCGCCAAACGACAGGGGGCTGATGAAAAACTGTTTTTT; d_call: TRBD1; clone_size: -; v_call: TRBV29-1; j_call: TRBJ1-4; cdr3_length: 14
cdr3_aa: CASSRDRGYGYTF; cdr3_nt: TGTGCCAGCAGCCGGGACAGGGGCTATGGCTACACCTTC; d_call: TRBD1; clone_size: -; v_call: TRBV7-2; j_call: TRBJ1-2; cdr3_length: 13
cdr3_aa: CASSLAARGDEQFF; cdr3_nt: TGCGCCAGCAGCTTGGCCGCCCGCGGGGATGAGCAGTTCTTC; d_call: -; clone_size: once; v_call: TRBV5-1; j_call: TRBJ2-1; cdr3_length: 14
cdr3_aa: CASSEQNSGTEAFF; cdr3_nt: TGTGCCAGCAGCGAACAAAACTCGGGGACTGAAGCTTTCTTT; d_call: -; clone_size: -; v_call: TRBV5-4; j_call: TRBJ1-1; cdr3_length: 14
cdr3_aa: CASSLTDSTNTEAFF; cdr3_nt: TGTGCCAGCAGTCTCACTGACAGTACGAACACTGAAGCTTTCTTT; d_call: -; clone_size: -; v_call: TRBV7-8; j_call: TRBJ1-1; cdr3_length: 15
cdr3_aa: CASSFGDTRSGANVLTF; cdr3_nt: TGTGCCAGCAGCTTCGGGGATACCCGCTCTGGGGCCAACGTCCTGACTTTC; d_call: -; clone_size: -; v_call: TRBV11-3; j_call: TRBJ2-6; cdr3_length: 17
cdr3_aa: CATSVGDTGELFF; cdr3_nt: TGTGCCACCAGTGTGGGAGACACCGGGGAGCTGTTTTTT; d_call: -; clone_size: -; v_call: TRBV24-1; j_call: TRBJ2-2; cdr3_length: 13
cdr3_aa: CASRKTGGAEAFF; cdr3_nt: TGTGCCAGCAGAAAAACAGGGGGCGCTGAAGCTTTCTTT; d_call: TRBD1; clone_size: few; v_call: TRBV27; j_call: TRBJ1-1; cdr3_length: 13
cdr3_aa: CSAGQGGYTF; cdr3_nt: TGCAGTGCTGGACAGGGTGGCTACACCTTC; d_call: TRBD1; clone_size: -; v_call: TRBV20-1; j_call: TRBJ1-2; cdr3_length: 10
cdr3_aa: CASSEGGADEKLFF; cdr3_nt: TGTGCCAGCAGCGAAGGGGGCGCTGATGAAAAACTGTTTTTT; d_call: TRBD1; clone_size: -; v_call: TRBV7-2; j_call: TRBJ1-4; cdr3_length: 14
cdr3_aa: CASSYGGGSPLHF; cdr3_nt: TGTGCCAGCAGCTATGGGGGGGGTTCACCCCTCCACTTT; d_call: -; clone_size: -; v_call: TRBV7-8; j_call: TRBJ1-6; cdr3_length: 13
cdr3_aa: CASSPRGTSQIGEQYF; cdr3_nt: TGTGCCAGCAGCCCTCGGGGAACCTCACAAATTGGCGAGCAGTACTTC; d_call: -; clone_size: -; v_call: TRBV7-9; j_call: TRBJ2-7; cdr3_length: 16
cdr3_aa: CASRLEGQNYEQYF; cdr3_nt: TGTGCAAGTCGCTTAGAAGGACAGAACTACGAGCAGTACTTC; d_call: -; clone_size: -; v_call: TRBV12-2; j_call: TRBJ2-7; cdr3_length: 14
cdr3_aa: CASSQDVRTGKFEAFF; cdr3_nt: TGCGCCAGCAGCCAAGACGTTAGGACAGGGAAGTTTGAAGCTTTCTTT; d_call: TRBD1; clone_size: -; v_call: TRBV4-1; j_call: TRBJ1-1; cdr3_length: 16
cdr3_aa: CASSLAGFEGETQYF; cdr3_nt: TGTGCCAGCAGCTTGGCCGGGTTTGAGGGAGAGACCCAGTACTTC; d_call: -; clone_size: -; v_call: TRBV5-8; j_call: TRBJ2-5; cdr3_length: 15
cdr3_aa: CASSLILSPGQKINSPLHF; cdr3_nt: TGTGCCAGCAGTTTAATCCTATCCCCAGGGCAGAAGATAAATTCACCCCTCCACTTT; d_call: -; clone_size: -; v_call: TRBV28; j_call: TRBJ1-6; cdr3_length: 19
cdr3_aa: CASSKQGTEAFF; cdr3_nt: TGTGCCAGCAGTAAACAGGGAACTGAAGCTTTCTTT; d_call: -; clone_size: -; v_call: TRBV6-6; j_call: TRBJ1-1; cdr3_length: 12